The rows below give T cell receptor beta chains drawn from one sample of a study of blood T cell repertoires in COVID-19. Data came from immunoSEQ multiplex PCR; TCRdb stores just in-frame clones and leaves some out. The table records approximately 170,000 clones, approximately 86% of them present only once. Sequencing used peripheral blood. These receptor sequences come from a woman of 80 years or more with active or convalescent COVID-19. Each CDR3 is given with its conserved first and last residue. Each record gives: V gene, J gene, D gene, clone size, CDR3 protein, CDR3 DNA. D genes are given only for firm matches. The size field is filled for only some rows; it gives once, few, many or a size class.

V: TRBV29-1; J: TRBJ2-7; D: .; size: .; CDR3: CSVEVTGISAVHF; DNA: TGCAGCGTTGAAGTTACAGGGATTTCGGCCGTCCACTTC
V: TRBV21-1; J: TRBJ1-2; D: .; size: .; CDR3: CASRRVMEQYYGYTF; DNA: TGTGCCAGCAGGAGAGTGATGGAACAGTACTATGGCTACACCTTC
V: TRBV29-1; J: TRBJ1-1; D: TRBD1; size: few; CDR3: CSVAGQGETEAFF; DNA: TGCAGCGTTGCGGGACAGGGAGAGACTGAAGCTTTCTTT
V: TRBV29-1; J: TRBJ1-1; D: .; size: .; CDR3: CSVEERAGVTEAFF; DNA: TGCAGCGTTGAAGAAAGGGCAGGGGTGACTGAAGCTTTCTTT
V: TRBV2; J: TRBJ1-5; D: TRBD1; size: .; CDR3: CASRRQGASNQPQHF; DNA: TGTGCCAGCAGACGACAGGGGGCGAGCAATCAGCCCCAGCATTTT
V: TRBV5-1; J: TRBJ1-6; D: TRBD1; size: .; CDR3: CASSPGTGNSPLHF; DNA: TGCGCCAGCAGCCCCGGGACAGGGAATTCACCCCTCCACTTT
V: TRBV2; J: TRBJ1-1; D: TRBD1; size: .; CDR3: CASSGDRNTEAFF; DNA: TGTGCCAGCAGTGGGGACAGGAACACTGAAGCTTTCTTT
V: TRBV6-5; J: TRBJ1-2; D: TRBD1; size: .; CDR3: CASRTGTGDRYGYTF; DNA: TGTGCCAGCAGGACCGGGACAGGGGATCGGTATGGCTACACCTTC
V: TRBV6-6; J: TRBJ2-1; D: .; size: .; CDR3: CASSPMTIKEQFF; DNA: TGTGCCAGCAGCCCTATGACTATTAAGGAGCAGTTCTTC
V: TRBV12-3/TRBV12-4; J: TRBJ2-7; D: .; size: .; CDR3: CASSLRRQDEQYF; DNA: TGTGCCAGCAGTTTAAGGCGCCAGGATGAGCAGTACTTC
V: TRBV28; J: TRBJ2-1; D: TRBD2; size: .; CDR3: CASMNSRTSGMVEFF; DNA: TGTGCCAGCATGAACTCAAGGACTAGCGGGATGGTGGAGTTCTTC
V: TRBV5-4; J: TRBJ2-3; D: TRBD2; size: .; CDR3: CASSPPGTSGRSTQYF; DNA: TGTGCCAGCAGCCCCCCCGGGACTAGCGGGAGATCTACGCAGTATTTT
V: TRBV9; J: TRBJ1-2; D: .; size: .; CDR3: CASSRSQHSYGYTF; DNA: TGTGCCAGCAGTCGTAGTCAACACAGCTATGGCTACACCTTC
V: TRBV3-1/TRBV3-2; J: TRBJ1-3; D: .; size: .; CDR3: CASSQVGGNTIYF; DNA: TGTGCCAGCAGCCAAGTCGGGGGAAACACCATATATTTT
V: TRBV21-1; J: TRBJ1-2; D: .; size: .; CDR3: CATGGVKATHLSGYTF; DNA: TGTGCCACCGGCGGGGTAAAGGCCACCCATCTCTCCGGCTACACCTTC
V: TRBV5-1; J: TRBJ2-3; D: TRBD2; size: .; CDR3: CASSLTSGSTDTQYF; DNA: TGCGCCAGCAGCTTGACTAGCGGGTCCACAGATACGCAGTATTTT
V: TRBV5-5; J: TRBJ1-4; D: .; size: .; CDR3: CASSFQVGTNEKLFF; DNA: TGTGCCAGCAGCTTCCAGGTTGGGACTAATGAAAAACTGTTTTTT